This TCR beta chain was documented in a study of response to subunit inactivated influenza vaccine. Each CDR3 protein is one row after TCRdb ran MiXCR on the RT-PCR reads. There are about 650,000 distinct CDR3 sequences in the sample; less than 20% occur only once, and roughly 11% lies in the top ten. Germline V lookup: CDR1 LNHNV, CDR2 YYDKDF (reference sequence). The CDR3 is 16 residues long. V was pared by 5 bases and J by 2 bases, with 9 bases of the junction left unmatched. A few counts support this clonotype. Its specificity is unknown. Notes on the study in general: The authors put forward the suggestion that each seasonal influenza vaccination may bring in only a limited number of new T cells.

This TCR came from a man aged 50 to 59 who received an inactivated influenza vaccine. The chain joins TRBV15 to TRBJ1-5; 7 bases agree with TRBD1. This specimen consisted of PBMCs from blood, obtained roughly 12 days after vaccination. CDR3 protein: CATSGGDRMGNQPQHF. The CDR3 DNA sequence: TGTGCCACCAGCGGGGGGGACAGAATGGGCAATCAGCCCCAGCATTTT. Full variable domain (remainder filled in from reference TRBV15 and TRBJ1-5): DAMVIQNPRYQVTQFGKPVTLSCSQTLNHNVMYWYQQKSSQAPKLLFHYYDKDFNNEADTPDNFQSRRPNTSFCFLDIRSPGLGDTAMYLCATSGGDRMGNQPQHFGDGTRLSIL.